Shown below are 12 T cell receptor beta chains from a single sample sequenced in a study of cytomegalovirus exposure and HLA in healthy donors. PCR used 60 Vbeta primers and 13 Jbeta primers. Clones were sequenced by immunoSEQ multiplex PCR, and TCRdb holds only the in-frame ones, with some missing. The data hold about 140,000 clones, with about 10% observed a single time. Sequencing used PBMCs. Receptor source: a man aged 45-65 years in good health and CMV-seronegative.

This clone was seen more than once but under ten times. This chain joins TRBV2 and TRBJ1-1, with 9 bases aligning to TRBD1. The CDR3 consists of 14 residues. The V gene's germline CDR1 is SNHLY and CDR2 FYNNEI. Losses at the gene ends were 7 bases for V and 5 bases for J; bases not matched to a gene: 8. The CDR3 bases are TGTGCCAGCACGAGGGACAGGGTAAGAACTGAAGCTTTCTTT. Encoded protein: CASTRDRVRTEAFF.

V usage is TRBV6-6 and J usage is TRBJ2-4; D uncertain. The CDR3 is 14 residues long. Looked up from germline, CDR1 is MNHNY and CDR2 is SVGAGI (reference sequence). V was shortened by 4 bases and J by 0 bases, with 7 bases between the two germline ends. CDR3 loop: CASSSRGAKNIQYF. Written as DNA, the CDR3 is TGTGCCAGCAGTTCCCGCGGAGCCAAAAACATTCAGTACTTC.

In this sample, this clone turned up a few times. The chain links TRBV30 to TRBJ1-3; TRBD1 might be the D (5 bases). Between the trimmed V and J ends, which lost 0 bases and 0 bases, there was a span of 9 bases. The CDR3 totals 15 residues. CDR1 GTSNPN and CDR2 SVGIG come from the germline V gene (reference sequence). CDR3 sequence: CAWSVSGASGNTIYF. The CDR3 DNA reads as TGTGCCTGGAGTGTATCTGGGGCCTCTGGAAACACCATATATTTT.

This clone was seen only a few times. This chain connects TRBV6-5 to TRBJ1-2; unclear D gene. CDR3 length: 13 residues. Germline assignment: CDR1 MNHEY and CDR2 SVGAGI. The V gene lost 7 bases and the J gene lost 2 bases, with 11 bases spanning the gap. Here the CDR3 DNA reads TGTGCCAGCACTCCCCAGAAAAACTATGGCTACACCTTC. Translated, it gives CASTPQKNYGYTF.

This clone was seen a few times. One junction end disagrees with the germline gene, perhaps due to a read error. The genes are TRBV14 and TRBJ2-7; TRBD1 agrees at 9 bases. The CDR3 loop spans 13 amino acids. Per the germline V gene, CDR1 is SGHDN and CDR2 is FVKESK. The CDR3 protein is CTRGLDRGYEQYF. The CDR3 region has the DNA TGTACCAGGGGATTGGACAGGGGCTACGAGCAGTACTTC. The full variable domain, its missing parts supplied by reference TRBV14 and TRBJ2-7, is EAGVTQFPSHSVIEKGQTVTLRCDPISGHDNLYWYRRVMGKEIKFLLHFVKESKQDESGMPNNRFLAERTGGTYSTLKVQPAELEDSGVYFCTRGLDRGYEQYFGPGTRLTVT.

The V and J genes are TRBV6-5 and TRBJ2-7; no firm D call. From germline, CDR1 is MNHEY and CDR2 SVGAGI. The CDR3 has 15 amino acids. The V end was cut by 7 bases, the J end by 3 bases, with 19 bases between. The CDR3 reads CASKKVVAVHYEQYF. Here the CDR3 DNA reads TGTGCCAGCAAAAAGGTAGTGGCGGTTCACTACGAGCAGTACTTC.

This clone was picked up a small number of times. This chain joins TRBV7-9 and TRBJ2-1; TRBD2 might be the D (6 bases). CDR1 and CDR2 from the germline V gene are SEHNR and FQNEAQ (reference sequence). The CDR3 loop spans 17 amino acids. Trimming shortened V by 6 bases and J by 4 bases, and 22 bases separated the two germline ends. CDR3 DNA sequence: TGTGCCAGCAGACGTAACTTCTCGGGAGTTACTTACAATGAGCAGTTCTTC. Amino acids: CASRRNFSGVTYNEQFF.

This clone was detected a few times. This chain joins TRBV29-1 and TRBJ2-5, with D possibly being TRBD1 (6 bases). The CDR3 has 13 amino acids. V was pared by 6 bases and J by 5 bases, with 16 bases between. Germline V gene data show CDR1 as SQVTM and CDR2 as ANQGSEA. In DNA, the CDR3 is TGCAGCGTCCACGTAGGGGGTTTGGAGACCCAGTACTTC. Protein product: CSVHVGGLETQYF. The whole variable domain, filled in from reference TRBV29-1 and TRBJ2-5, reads SAVISQKPSRDICQRGTSLTIQCQVDSQVTMMFWYRQQPGQSLTLIATANQGSEATYESGFVIDKFPISRPNLTFSTLTVSNMSPEDSSIYLCSVHVGGLETQYFGPGTRLLVL.

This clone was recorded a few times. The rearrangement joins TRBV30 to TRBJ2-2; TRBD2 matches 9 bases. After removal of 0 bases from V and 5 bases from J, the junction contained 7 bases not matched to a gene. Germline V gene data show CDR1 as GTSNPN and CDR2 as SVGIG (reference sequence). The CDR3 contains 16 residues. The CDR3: CAWSVPRGGGTGELFF. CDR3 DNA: TGTGCCTGGAGTGTACCCCGCGGGGGGGGTACCGGGGAGCTGTTTTTT.

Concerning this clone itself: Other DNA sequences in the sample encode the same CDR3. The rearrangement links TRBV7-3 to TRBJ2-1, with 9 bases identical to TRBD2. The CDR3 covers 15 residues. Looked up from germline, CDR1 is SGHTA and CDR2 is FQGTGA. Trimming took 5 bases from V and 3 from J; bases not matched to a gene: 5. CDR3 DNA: TGTGCCAGCAGCCTTACTAGCGGGTACTACAATGAGCAGTTCTTC. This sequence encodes CASSLTSGYYNEQFF.

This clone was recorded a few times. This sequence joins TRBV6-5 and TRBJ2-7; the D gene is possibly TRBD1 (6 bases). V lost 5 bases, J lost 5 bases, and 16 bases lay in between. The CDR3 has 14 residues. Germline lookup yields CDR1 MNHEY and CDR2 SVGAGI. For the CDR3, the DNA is TGTGCCAGCAGTGAAGGGCAGGGGATGGACGAGCAGTACTTC. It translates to CASSEGQGMDEQYF.

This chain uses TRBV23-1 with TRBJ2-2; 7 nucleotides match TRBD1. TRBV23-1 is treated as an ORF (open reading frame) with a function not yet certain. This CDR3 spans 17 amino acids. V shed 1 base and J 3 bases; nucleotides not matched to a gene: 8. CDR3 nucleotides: TGCGCCAGCAGTCAATGGGTAACAGGGGTGGACACCGGGGAGCTGTTTTTT. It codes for CASSQWVTGVDTGELFF.